These T cell receptor beta chains were read from a single sample in a study of blood T cell repertoires in COVID-19. Only in-frame clones appear in the TCRdb table, and some are missing; sequencing was by immunoSEQ multiplex PCR. The sample carries fewer than 250,000 clones, about 91% recorded once. The sequencing input was PBMCs or T cells enriched from blood (not recorded which). These receptors came from a woman younger than 45 with acute COVID-19. The CDR3 runs from the conserved cysteine through the conserved F or W. Each record gives: V gene, clone size, J gene, D gene, CDR3 DNA, CDR3 protein. The D gene is left open where the match is weak. Some rows mark clone size as missing; the rest say once, few, many or name a class of expanded clone.

TRBV5-1	-	TRBJ2-3	TRBD2	TGCGCCAGCAGCTGGACTAGCGGGGGGGCGACGGATACGCAGTATTTT	CASSWTSGGATDTQYF
TRBV9	-	TRBJ2-6	-	TGTGCCAGCAGCGTAGAGTGGGCTCCTGGGGCCAACGTCCTGACTTTC	CASSVEWAPGANVLTF
TRBV29-1	once	TRBJ1-1	-	TGCAGCGTTGAAGGGCTTGGCGGGAACACTGAAGCTTTCTTT	CSVEGLGGNTEAFF
TRBV7-9	-	TRBJ1-1	TRBD1	TGTGCCAGCAGCTTCGTAGACAGGGCAAACACTGAAGCTTTCTTT	CASSFVDRANTEAFF
TRBV19	once	TRBJ1-1	-	TGTGCCAGTAGTATAGTCCACGGTAACACTGAAGCTTTCTTT	CASSIVHGNTEAFF
TRBV23-1	-	TRBJ2-6	-	TGCGCCAGCAGTCCTCCCTCCTGGGCCAACGTCCTGACTTTC	CASSPPSWANVLTF
TRBV6-6	-	TRBJ1-2	-	TGTGCGGCCGGGACACTCGACGGCTACACCTTC	CAAGTLDGYTF
TRBV4-1	-	TRBJ1-6	-	TGCGCCAGCAGCCCGGGGGGCAGCAATTCACCCCTCCACTTT	CASSPGGSNSPLHF
TRBV5-6	-	TRBJ1-4	-	TGTGCCAGCAGCTTGCCGCAACTCGCAACTAATGAAAAACTGTTTTTT	CASSLPQLATNEKLFF
TRBV29-1	-	TRBJ2-7	-	TGCAGCGTTGAAGGAGGAGAGGTTAACGAGCAGTACTTC	CSVEGGEVNEQYF
TRBV5-1	-	TRBJ2-5	-	TGCGCCAGCAGCTTGAATCAGGCAGCGGGCCCAGAGACCCAGTACTTC	CASSLNQAAGPETQYF
TRBV4-3	-	TRBJ1-6	-	TGCGCCAGCAGCCAAGACTTTAATTCACCCCTCCACTTT	CASSQDFNSPLHF
TRBV29-1	-	TRBJ1-2	-	TGCAGCGTTGAAGAGACAGAAGGGGTTGGCTACACCTTC	CSVEETEGVGYTF
TRBV9	-	TRBJ2-6	-	TGTGCCAGCCGGGGGTCTTCCTCTGGGGCCAACGTCCTGACTTTC	CASRGSSSGANVLTF
TRBV6-5	-	TRBJ2-5	-	TGTGCCAGCAGTTACTACCAGCAAGAGACCCAGTACTTC	CASSYYQQETQYF
TRBV14	-	TRBJ2-5	-	TGTGCCAGCAGCCCGTACCAAGAGACCCAGTACTTC	CASSPYQETQYF
TRBV19	-	TRBJ1-5	TRBD1	TGTGCCAGTAGCCCGCGCAGGGGGACAGGGAGGAACAATCAGCCCCAGCATTTT	CASSPRRGTGRNNQPQHF
TRBV4-1	-	TRBJ1-4	-	TGCGCCAGCAGCCTCCTGGCAGCAACTAATGAAAAACTGTTTTTT	CASSLLAATNEKLFF
TRBV5-4	-	TRBJ2-3	TRBD2	TGTGCCAGCGGCCGAGGGGGCTCGCGGGAGGGTCCAGATACGCAGTATTTT	CASGRGGSREGPDTQYF
TRBV4-3	-	TRBJ1-1	-	TGCGCCAGCAGCCGGGGGGTCCGCATGAACACTGAAGCTTTCTTT	CASSRGVRMNTEAFF
TRBV18	-	TRBJ2-3	-	TGTGCCAGCTCACCACCGGGCAGGGAAGGAACAGATACGCAGTATTTT	CASSPPGREGTDTQYF
TRBV7-9	-	TRBJ1-2	-	TGTGCCAGCAGCTTTGCAGGGAACTATGGCTACACCTTC	CASSFAGNYGYTF
TRBV3-1/TRBV3-2	-	TRBJ2-5	TRBD2	TGTGCCAGCAGCCATGCCCGGGGGGTCGGAGAGACCCAGTACTTC	CASSHARGVGETQYF
TRBV27	-	TRBJ2-2	-	TGTGCCAGCAGTCTGGTAGGGGGCACCGGGGAGCTGTTTTTT	CASSLVGGTGELFF
TRBV3-1/TRBV3-2	few	TRBJ1-2	-	TGTGCCAGCAGCCAAGACGCTGCGGGCAGGGGTTATGGCTACACCTTC	CASSQDAAGRGYGYTF
TRBV6-1	-	TRBJ2-2	TRBD2	TGTGCCAGCAGTGGTCTAGCGGGGGCTATCACCACCGGGGAGCTGTTTTTT	CASSGLAGAITTGELFF
TRBV7-2	once	TRBJ1-2	-	TGTGCCAGCAGCTTCAAGCAGGGGAGTGGCTACACCTTC	CASSFKQGSGYTF
TRBV5-1	-	TRBJ1-6	TRBD1	TGCGCCAGCAGCCTGTTCGGACAGGGGGAACCCCTCCACTTT	CASSLFGQGEPLHF
TRBV5-1	-	TRBJ2-1	TRBD1	TGCGCCAGCAGCTTGGGGGACAGGGGTTACAATGAGCAGTTCTTC	CASSLGDRGYNEQFF
TRBV10-3	-	TRBJ2-1	TRBD2	TGTGCCATCAGTGGTAGGGACATGGCGGGGGGCGCCAATGAGCAGTTCTTC	CAISGRDMAGGANEQFF